This is a list of T cell receptor beta chains from one sample in a study of T-cell memory formation after mild COVID-19. TCRdb itself ran the 5' RACE reads through MiXCR, one entry per CDR3 protein. The sample lists around 80,000 distinct CDR3 sequences, roughly 13% occurring once. Sequenced material: PBMCs or a T cell subset sorted from them (not recorded which). These TCRs come from a man aged 18 to 30 who had mild COVID-19 (a few samples of this study predate the infection). Cell type and time point are not known. Each CDR3 is given with its conserved first and last residue. Fields, in order: D gene, V gene, J gene, clone size, CDR3 DNA, CDR3 protein. The D gene is left open where the match is weak. Clone size, where shown, is once, few, many, or a class for clones that have expanded.

NA	TRBV5-1	TRBJ1-1	NA	TGCGCCAGCAGCTTGGCCCGTCTGAACACTGAAGCTTTCTTT	CASSLARLNTEAFF
NA	TRBV7-9	TRBJ1-2	once	TGTGCCAGCAGCTTAGTGGGTGGTATGGAGGACTACACCTTC	CASSLVGGMEDYTF
NA	TRBV14	TRBJ2-3	NA	TGTGCCAGCAGCCAAGTTAGCAGGTCTCAAGATACGCAGTATTTT	CASSQVSRSQDTQYF
TRBD2	TRBV24-1	TRBJ2-1	few	TGTGCCACCAGTGATCCCCCCAGCGGGGATACCTACTACAATGAGCAGTTCTTC	CATSDPPSGDTYYNEQFF
NA	TRBV12-3/TRBV12-4	TRBJ2-2	many	TGTGCCAGCAGTTTTATAGGAACCGGGGAGCTGTTTTTT	CASSFIGTGELFF
TRBD1	TRBV19	TRBJ1-3	NA	TGTGCCGCTAGGGACAGCAGAAACACCATATATTTT	CAARDSRNTIYF
TRBD1	TRBV29-1	TRBJ2-3	few	TGCAGCGTTGAAGGAGACAGGGCGTATACAGATACGCAGTATTTT	CSVEGDRAYTDTQYF
NA	TRBV11-2	TRBJ2-2	few	TGTGCCTCCCGGATAGACTTAGGTTTGACCGGGGAGCTGTTTTTT	CASRIDLGLTGELFF
TRBD2	TRBV15	TRBJ2-1	NA	TGTGCCACCAGCAGGGGAGGGACCTCCTACAATGAGCAGTTCTTC	CATSRGGTSYNEQFF
TRBD1	TRBV6-5	TRBJ2-1	NA	TGTGCCAGCAGTTGGGGACAGGGGCGGAATGAGCAGTTCTTC	CASSWGQGRNEQFF
NA	TRBV12-3/TRBV12-4	TRBJ2-1	NA	TGTGCCAGCAGTCTGAGAATAGGTGATGAGCAGTTCTTC	CASSLRIGDEQFF
NA	TRBV7-9	TRBJ1-1	few	TGTGCCAGCAGCTTAGAGGGACGGTACACTGAAGCTTTCTTT	CASSLEGRYTEAFF
NA	TRBV7-3	TRBJ2-3	NA	TGTGCCAGCAGGTTAGGGGCAGATACGCAGTATTTT	CASRLGADTQYF
NA	TRBV12-5	TRBJ2-5	once	TGTGCTAGTGGTAAGACTAGATGGGAGACCCAGTACTTC	CASGKTRWETQYF
NA	TRBV10-2	TRBJ1-6	few	TGCGCCAGCACCCCGGGTACCTTAAATTCACCCCTCCACTTT	CASTPGTLNSPLHF
NA	TRBV7-9	TRBJ1-6	NA	TGTGCCAGCAGCTTAGGCACAGGCTTCCCCGAGGGTCCCCTCCACTTT	CASSLGTGFPEGPLHF
NA	TRBV27	TRBJ1-2	few	TGTGCCAGCAGTTTATCGCGAGGTTATGGCTACACCTTC	CASSLSRGYGYTF
TRBD1	TRBV29-1	TRBJ1-1	NA	TGCAGCGTTAACGAGGCAGGGGGGTGGACTGAAGCTTTCTTT	CSVNEAGGWTEAFF
TRBD1	TRBV4-3	TRBJ2-7	NA	TGCGCCAGCAGCCGAGGCATATGGACCGGGACAGGGACCTCCTACGAGCAGTACTTC	CASSRGIWTGTGTSYEQYF
NA	TRBV20-1	TRBJ2-7	few	TGCAGTGCTAGTTGTTGCGGTAGCAGCCGCGAGCAGTACTTC	CSASCCGSSREQYF
TRBD1	TRBV7-9	TRBJ2-2	NA	TGTGCCAGCAGCCCTGGACAGGCGAGTACCGGGGAGCTGTTTTTT	CASSPGQASTGELFF
TRBD1	TRBV5-6	TRBJ2-5	NA	TGTGCCAGCAGCGCACAGGGGGTCGAGACCCAGTACTTC	CASSAQGVETQYF
NA	TRBV7-3	TRBJ2-7	NA	TGTGCCAGCAGCTTAAGTGGGGGTAACGGACGAGAGCAGTACTTC	CASSLSGGNGREQYF
NA	TRBV9	TRBJ2-1	few	TGTGCCAGCAGCGTGGGGCGGTACAATGAGCAGTTCTTC	CASSVGRYNEQFF
TRBD2	TRBV28	TRBJ2-3	NA	TGTGCCAGCAGTTCGATTTTGACTAGCGACAGCACAGATACGCAGTATTTT	CASSSILTSDSTDTQYF